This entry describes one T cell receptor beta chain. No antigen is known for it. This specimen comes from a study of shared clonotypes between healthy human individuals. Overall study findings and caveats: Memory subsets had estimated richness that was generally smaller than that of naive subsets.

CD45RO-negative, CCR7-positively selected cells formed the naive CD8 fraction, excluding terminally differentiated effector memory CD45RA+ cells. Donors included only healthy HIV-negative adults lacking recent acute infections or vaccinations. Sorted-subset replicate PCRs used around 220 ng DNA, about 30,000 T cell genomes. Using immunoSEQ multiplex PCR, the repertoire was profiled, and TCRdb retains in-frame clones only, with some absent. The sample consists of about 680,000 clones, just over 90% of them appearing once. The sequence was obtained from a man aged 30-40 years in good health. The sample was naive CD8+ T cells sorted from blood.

CDR3 coding DNA: TGTGCCAGCAGCTATCTAGCGGGAAGCACAGATACGCAGTATTTT. Translated: CASSYLAGSTDTQYF. V gene TRBV7-2 combines with J gene TRBJ2-3; TRBD2 aligns across 9 bases. CDR1 is SGHTA and CDR2 is FQGNSA in the germline V gene. This CDR3 region has 15 residues. The junction had 2 bases not matched to a gene; V was cut back by 4 bases and J by 0 bases.